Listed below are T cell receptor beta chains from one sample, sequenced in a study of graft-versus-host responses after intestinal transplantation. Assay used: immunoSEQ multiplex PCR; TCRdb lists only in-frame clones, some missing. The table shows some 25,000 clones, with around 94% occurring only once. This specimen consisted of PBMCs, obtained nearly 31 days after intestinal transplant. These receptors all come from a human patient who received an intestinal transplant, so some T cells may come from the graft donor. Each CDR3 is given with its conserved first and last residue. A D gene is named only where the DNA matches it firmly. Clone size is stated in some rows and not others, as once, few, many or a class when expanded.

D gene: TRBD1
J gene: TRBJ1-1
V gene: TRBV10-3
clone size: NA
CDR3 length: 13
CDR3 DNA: TGTGCCACCGACAGGGGAGATTGCACTGAAGCTTTCTTT
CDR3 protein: CATDRGDCTEAFF

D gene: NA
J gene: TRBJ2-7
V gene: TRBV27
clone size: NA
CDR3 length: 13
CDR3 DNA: TGTGCCAGCAGTTTGGGGGGTCCCTACGAGCAGTACTTC
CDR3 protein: CASSLGGPYEQYF

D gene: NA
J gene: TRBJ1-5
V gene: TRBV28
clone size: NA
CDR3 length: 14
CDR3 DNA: TGTGCCAGCAGTTTCCGGGGATCAAATCAGCCCCAGCATTTT
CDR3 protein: CASSFRGSNQPQHF

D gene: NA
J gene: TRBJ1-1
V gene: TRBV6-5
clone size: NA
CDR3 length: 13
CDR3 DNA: TGTGCCAGCAGTTACTCGACAGCAACTGAAGCTTTCTTT
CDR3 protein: CASSYSTATEAFF

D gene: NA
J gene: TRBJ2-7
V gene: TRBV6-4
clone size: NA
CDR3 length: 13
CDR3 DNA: TGTGCCAGCGTATCCAGGGGTCCCTACGAGCAGTACTTC
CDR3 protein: CASVSRGPYEQYF

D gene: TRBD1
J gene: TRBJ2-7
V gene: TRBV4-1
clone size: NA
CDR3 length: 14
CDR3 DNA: TGCGCCAGCAGCCAGGGACAGGGGTTCTACGAGCAGTACTTC
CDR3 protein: CASSQGQGFYEQYF

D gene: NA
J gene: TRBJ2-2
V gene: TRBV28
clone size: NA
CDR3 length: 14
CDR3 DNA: TGTGCCAGCAGCGTGGGACAGAACACCGGGGAGCTGTTTTTT
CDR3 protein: CASSVGQNTGELFF

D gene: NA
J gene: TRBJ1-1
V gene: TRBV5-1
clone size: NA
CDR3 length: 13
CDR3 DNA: TGCGCCAGCAAATTGGACGAGGCTCTTGAAGCTTTCTTT
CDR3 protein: CASKLDEALEAFF

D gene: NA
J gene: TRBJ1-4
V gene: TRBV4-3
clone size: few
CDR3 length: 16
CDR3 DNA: TGCGCCAGCAGCCAAGCAACCTCAGGGGCTGCTGAAAAACTGTTTTTT
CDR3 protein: CASSQATSGAAEKLFF

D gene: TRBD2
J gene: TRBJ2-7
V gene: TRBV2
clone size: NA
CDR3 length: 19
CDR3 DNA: TGTGCCAGCAGCGAGAGACTAGCGGGAGGTTGGGGACGCTCCTACGAGCAGTACTTC
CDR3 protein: CASSERLAGGWGRSYEQYF

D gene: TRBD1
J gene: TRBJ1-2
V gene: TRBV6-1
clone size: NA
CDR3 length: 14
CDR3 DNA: TGTGCCAGCAGCTTCGGGGGGACAGAGTATGGCTACACCTTC
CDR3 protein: CASSFGGTEYGYTF

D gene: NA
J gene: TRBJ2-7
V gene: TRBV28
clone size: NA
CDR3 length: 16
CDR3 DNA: TGTGCCAGCAGTACTATCAGGGCCGGGAAGCCCTACGAGCAGTACTTC
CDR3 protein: CASSTIRAGKPYEQYF